This TCR beta chain was retrieved from a study of regulatory T cells in long-lasting Graves disease. Study-level results: A limited number of samples was an acknowledged limitation.

Construction of TCR beta libraries relied on iRepertoire HTBI primers and on Arm-PCR targeting CDR3 regions. TCRdb processed the multiplex PCR reads anew with MiXCR; each CDR3 protein has one entry. The sample holds under 350,000 distinct CDR3 sequences, 20% to 25% seen once. With respect to this clonotype: As yet, its antigen is unknown.

As to time point: persistent/refractory GD, antithyroid drugs over 5 years with positive TRAb. TCR sequences were obtained from RNA taken from PBMCs. J gave up 4 bases and V 7 bases, and 11 bases lay outside the gene matches. The CDR3 loop spans 17 amino acids. This rearrangement joins TRBV12-3 or TRBV12-4 to TRBJ2-5; 14 nucleotides match TRBD2. This material consisted of peripheral blood mononuclear cells (PBMCs), taken when the disease was refractory, from a patient treated with antithyroid drugs. This clonotype originated in a female donor with Graves disease. The chain's CDR3 is CASTLGLAGAGRETQYF. CDR3 DNA: TGTGCCAGCACACTGGGACTAGCGGGGGCAGGTCGAGAGACCCAGTACTTC.